This TCR beta chain was identified during a study of shared clonotypes between healthy human individuals. Study background: CD4 naive and memory got three plates each, CD8 naive two, CD8 memory one. Findings and caveats of the study: Sampling included only blood; tissue repertoires likely differ. Generally, naive subsets (rather than memory subsets) showed larger estimated richness.

V was trimmed by 6 bases and J by 5 bases, leaving 10 bases between them. Looked up from germline, CDR1 is MDHEN and CDR2 is SYDVKM. The CDR3 consists of 13 residues. Comment on this clone: Its antigen remains unidentified.

The assay was immunoSEQ multiplex PCR, and TCRdb's table has in-frame clones only and misses some. This table has fewer than 3 million clones, 85% to 95% appearing once. The sample taken for sequencing was naive CD4+ T cells from PBMCs. Documented subset: CD45RA+ positively selected. V is TRBV28 and J is TRBJ1-4; D unresolved. The receptor's source is a young man in good health. Some clones in this sample may be carry-over from other donors' samples. CDR3 nucleotides: TGTGCCAGCAGGGTACAGCCGAATGAAAAACTGTTTTTT. Translating gives CASRVQPNEKLFF.